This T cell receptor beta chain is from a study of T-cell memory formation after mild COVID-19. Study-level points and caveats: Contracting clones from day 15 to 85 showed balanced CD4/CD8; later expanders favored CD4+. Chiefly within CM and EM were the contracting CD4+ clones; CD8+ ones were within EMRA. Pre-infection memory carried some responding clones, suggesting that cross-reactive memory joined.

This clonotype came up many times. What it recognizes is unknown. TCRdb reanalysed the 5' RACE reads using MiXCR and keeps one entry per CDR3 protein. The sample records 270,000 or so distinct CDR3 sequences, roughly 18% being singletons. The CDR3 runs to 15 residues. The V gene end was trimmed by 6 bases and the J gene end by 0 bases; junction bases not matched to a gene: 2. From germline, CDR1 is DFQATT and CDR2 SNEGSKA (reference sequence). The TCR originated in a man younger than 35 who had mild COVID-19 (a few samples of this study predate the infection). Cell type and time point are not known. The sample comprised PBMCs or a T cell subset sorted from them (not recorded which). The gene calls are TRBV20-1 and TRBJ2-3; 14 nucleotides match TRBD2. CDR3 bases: TGCAGTGCCGGACTAGCGGGGGGTAGCACAGATACGCAGTATTTT. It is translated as CSAGLAGGSTDTQYF.